The T cell receptor beta chain under discussion was sequenced for a study of T cell responses to AZD1222 COVID-19 vaccine (dated by TCRdb to about 2021). Regarding the complete study: TCR sequencing covered approximately 230 trial participants: roughly 200 given two doses of AZD1222 and 26 given two doses of MenACWY control vaccine. Trial participants were enrolled by age into subgroups of 18-55, 56-69 and 70-plus years, and around 150, 28 and 57 TCR-sequenced participants, respectively, were included in these subgroups.

As concerns this clone: Its antigen specificity is not known. No base quality values were provided; no much bigger clone lies one nucleotide off.

The CDR3 regions of human TCRbeta chains were analyzed by immunosequencing. As for how the authors treated the data: TCRs in the repertoires were compared against a reference library of SARS-CoV-2-specific TCRs that had been generated with the MIRA antigen-specificity platform. Breadth was defined as the fraction of unique TCRs that were SARS-CoV-2-associated, and depth was defined as the fraction of total T cells that were SARS-CoV-2-associated. Using the MIRA data, each spike-specific TCR was mapped to the spike region that the TCR reacts to and placed in a CD4 or CD8 class. Log10-transformed breadth and depth values were compared by one-way ANOVA with Sidak's multiple comparisons tests. TCRdb obtained this table from immuneACCESS and retained in-frame rearrangements with V and J assigned. These tables miss some clones; where compared with another copy, unresolved V genes account for less than half of the shortfall, and the remainder is unexplained. Clone size and the V and J calls come from that table; the DNA yielded D and trimming. Present in this sample are around 56,000 clones, around 92% of which were seen just once. Roughly 15% of the sample belongs to the ten largest clones.

From a lookup of the germline V gene, CDR1 and CDR2 are MNHEY and SVGEGT. From cysteine to phenylalanine, the CDR3 is 15 amino acids long. Only CDR3 DNA remains: 45 bases, in frame from the first base. Germline trimming: 6 bases from V, 8 bases from J; junction bases outside gene matches: 7. In light of the paper, this sample's time point label describes: about 28 days (+/-7) after the second vaccine dose. AZD1222 recipients with second doses at about 4 weeks or about 12 weeks were pooled, because spike-specific TCR depth and breadth did not differ between schedules. Samples from vaccinated people were obtained from the UK trials COV001 and COV002, which included a single-blind randomized controlled phase 2/3 trial of AZD1222 (ChAdOx1 nCoV-19) in healthy adults. For TCRbeta chain sequencing, PBMC samples from trial participants were taken at day 0 and at day 28 after the second dose. Study-wide conclusions, independent of this receptor: The 56-69-year group was small, and its depth increase did not reach significance, likely because of low power. No day 14 peak-response samples were available, so repertoires were characterized only after the peak T cell response. After two AZD1222 doses, both the breadth and the depth of spike-specific TCRs were significantly higher than at day 0 and than in MenACWY recipients. Participants were mostly white British, with more females than males. The authors suggested clonal diversity may have been underestimated. Reportedly, almost half of the unique spike-specific TCRs recognized epitopes lying outside the regions that are mutated in the B.1.351 and B.1.1.7 variants. The whole spike protein was spanned by vaccine-associated CD4 TCRs, and dominant responses were seen in regions 160-218 and 743-854. Conclusions about previously exposed vaccinees are limited because only six or seven AZD1222 recipients were SARS-CoV-2 seropositive at baseline.

The sequences come from peripheral blood, collected 28 days after the second AZD1222 dose. This TCR was recovered from an adult who received the AZD1222 COVID-19 vaccine. The chain couples TRBV6-2 or TRBV6-3 to TRBJ2-1; TRBD2 aligns with 13 central bases. The CDR3 in this case is CASSYGTSGVDEQFF. The DNA reads TGTGCCAGCAGCTATGGGACTAGCGGGGTCGATGAGCAGTTCTTC.